Listed here is a single T cell receptor beta chain. The antigen is not known. These data come from a study of cytomegalovirus exposure and HLA in healthy donors. Study as a whole: Ancestry clustering placed around 81% of under 450 genotyped donors in the Caucasian-associated cluster. Findings of the study overall: Cytomegalovirus-associated status was assigned to 150 or so TCR beta chains. Later on, an analysis found that several of the most significant clusters appeared to be linked to common viral pathogens, which included parvovirus B19. Most subjects' HLA-A and HLA-B alleles were reportedly predicted from TCR beta sequences.

The PCR ran on 60 Vbeta and 13 Jbeta primers. Profiling relied on immunoSEQ multiplex PCR, and the TCRdb table lists in-frame clones only, not all of them. There are around 200,000 clones in the sample; over 65% occur only once, and about 2.5% lies in the top ten. What was sequenced was PBMCs. This TCR came from a woman aged 60-70 years in good health and CMV-seropositive.

The CDR3 DNA reads TGCGCCAGCAGCCAGCAGGGGAACAATGAGCAGTTCTTC. It translates to CASSQQGNNEQFF. This chain connects TRBV5-1 to TRBJ2-1; weak D call: TRBD1 (6 bases). CDR1 and CDR2 from the germline V gene are SGHRS and YFSETQ. V lost 4 bases and J lost 5, with 10 bases in between. The CDR3 totals 13 residues.